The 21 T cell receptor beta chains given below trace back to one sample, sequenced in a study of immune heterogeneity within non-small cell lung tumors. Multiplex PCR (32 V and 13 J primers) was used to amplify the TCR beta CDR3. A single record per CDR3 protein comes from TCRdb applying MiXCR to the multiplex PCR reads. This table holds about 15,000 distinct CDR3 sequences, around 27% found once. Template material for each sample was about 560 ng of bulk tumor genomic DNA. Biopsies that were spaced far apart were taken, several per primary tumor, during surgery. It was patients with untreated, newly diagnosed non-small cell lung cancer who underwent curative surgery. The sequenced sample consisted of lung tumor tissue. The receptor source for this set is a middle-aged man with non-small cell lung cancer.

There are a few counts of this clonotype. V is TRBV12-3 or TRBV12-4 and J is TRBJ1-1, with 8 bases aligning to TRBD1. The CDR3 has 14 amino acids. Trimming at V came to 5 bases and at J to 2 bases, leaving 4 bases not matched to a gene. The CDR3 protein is CASSRGQGNTEAFF. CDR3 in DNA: TGTGCCAGCAGTCGAGGACAGGGAAACACTGAAGCTTTCTTT.

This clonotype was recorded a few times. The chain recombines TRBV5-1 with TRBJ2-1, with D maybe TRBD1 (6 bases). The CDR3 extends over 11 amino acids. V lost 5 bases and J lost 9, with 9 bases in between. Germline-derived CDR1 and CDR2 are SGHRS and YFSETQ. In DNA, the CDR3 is TGCGCCAGCAGTACAGGGCGTGAGCAGTTCTTC. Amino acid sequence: CASSTGREQFF.

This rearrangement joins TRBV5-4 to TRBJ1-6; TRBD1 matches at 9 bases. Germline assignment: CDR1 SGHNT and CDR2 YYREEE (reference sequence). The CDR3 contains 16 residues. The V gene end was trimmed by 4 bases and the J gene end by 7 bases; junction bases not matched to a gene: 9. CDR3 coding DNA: TGTGCCAGCAGCCTAGAACCGACAGGGGGGAATTCACCCCTCCACTTT. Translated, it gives CASSLEPTGGNSPLHF. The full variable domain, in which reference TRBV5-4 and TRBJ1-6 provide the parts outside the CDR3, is ETGVTQSPTHLIKTRGQQVTLRCSSQSGHNTVSWYQQALGQGPQFIFQYYREEENGRGNFPPRFSGLQFPNYSSELNVNALELDDSALYLCASSLEPTGGNSPLHFGNGTRLTVT.

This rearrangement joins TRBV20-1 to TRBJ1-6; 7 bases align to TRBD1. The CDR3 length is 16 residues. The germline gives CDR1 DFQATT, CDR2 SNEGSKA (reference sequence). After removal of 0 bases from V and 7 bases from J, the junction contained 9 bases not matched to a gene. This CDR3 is CSARDSEGQTNSPLHF. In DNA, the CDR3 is TGCAGTGCTAGAGATTCTGAGGGACAGACAAATTCACCCCTCCACTTT.

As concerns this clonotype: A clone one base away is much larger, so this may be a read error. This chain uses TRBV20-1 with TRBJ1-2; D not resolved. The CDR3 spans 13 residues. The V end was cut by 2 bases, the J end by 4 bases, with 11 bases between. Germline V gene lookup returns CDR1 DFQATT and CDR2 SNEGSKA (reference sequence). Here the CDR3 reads CSARMDTSYGYTF. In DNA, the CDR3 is TGCAGTGCTAGAATGGATACTTCCTATGGCTACACCTTC.

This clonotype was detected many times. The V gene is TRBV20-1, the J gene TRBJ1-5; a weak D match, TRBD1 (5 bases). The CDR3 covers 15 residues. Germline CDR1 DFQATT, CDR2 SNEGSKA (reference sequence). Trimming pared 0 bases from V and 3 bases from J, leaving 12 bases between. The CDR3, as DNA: TGCAGTGCTAGAGATGGCAGGGTTAACAATCAGCCCCAGCATTTT. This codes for CSARDGRVNNQPQHF.

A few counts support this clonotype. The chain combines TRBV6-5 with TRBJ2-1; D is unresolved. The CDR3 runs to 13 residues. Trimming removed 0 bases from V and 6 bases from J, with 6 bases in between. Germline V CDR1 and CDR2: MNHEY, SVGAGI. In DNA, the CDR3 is TGTGCCAGCAGTTACTCGAACGTCAATGAGCAGTTCTTC. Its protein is CASSYSNVNEQFF.

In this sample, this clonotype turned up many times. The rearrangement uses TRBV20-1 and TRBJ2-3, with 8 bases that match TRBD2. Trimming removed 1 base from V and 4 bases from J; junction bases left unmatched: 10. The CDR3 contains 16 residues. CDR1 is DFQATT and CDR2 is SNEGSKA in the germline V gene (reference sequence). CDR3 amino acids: CSARGGLVDPSDTQYF. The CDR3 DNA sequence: TGCAGTGCTAGAGGGGGACTAGTCGACCCTTCAGATACGCAGTATTTT.

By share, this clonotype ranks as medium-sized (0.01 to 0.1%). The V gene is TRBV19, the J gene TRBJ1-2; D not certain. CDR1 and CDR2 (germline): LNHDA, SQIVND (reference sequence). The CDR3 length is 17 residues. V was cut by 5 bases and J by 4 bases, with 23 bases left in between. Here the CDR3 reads CASSPKLPPGIGYGYTF. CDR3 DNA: TGTGCCAGTAGTCCCAAACTCCCCCCGGGGATCGGCTATGGCTACACCTTC.

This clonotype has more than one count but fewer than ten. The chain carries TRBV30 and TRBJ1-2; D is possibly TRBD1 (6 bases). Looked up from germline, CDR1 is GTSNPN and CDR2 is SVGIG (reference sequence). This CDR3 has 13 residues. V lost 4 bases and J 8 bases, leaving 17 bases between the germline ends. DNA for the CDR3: TGTGCCTGGATTGGGGTCAGGGGAGCAGGCTACACCTTC. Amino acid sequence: CAWIGVRGAGYTF.

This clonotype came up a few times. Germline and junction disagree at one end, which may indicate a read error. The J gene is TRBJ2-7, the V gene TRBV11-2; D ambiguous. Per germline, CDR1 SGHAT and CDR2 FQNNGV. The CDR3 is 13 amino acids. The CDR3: CASSLSDFYEEYF. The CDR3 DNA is TGTGCCAGCAGCTTATCGGATTTCTACGAGGAGTACTTC.

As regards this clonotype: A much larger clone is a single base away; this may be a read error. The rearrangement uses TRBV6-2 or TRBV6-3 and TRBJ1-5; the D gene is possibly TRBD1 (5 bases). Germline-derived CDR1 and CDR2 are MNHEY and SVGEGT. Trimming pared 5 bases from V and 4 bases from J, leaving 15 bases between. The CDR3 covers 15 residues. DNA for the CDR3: TGTGCCAGCAGTCGAACATGGGAGGGGAATCAGCCCCAGCATTTT. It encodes CASSRTWEGNQPQHF.

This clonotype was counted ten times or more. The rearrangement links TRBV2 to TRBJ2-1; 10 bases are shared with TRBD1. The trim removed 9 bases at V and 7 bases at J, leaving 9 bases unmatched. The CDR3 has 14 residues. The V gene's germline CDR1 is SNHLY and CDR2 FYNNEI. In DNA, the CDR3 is TGTGCCAGTACGCCGGGACAGGGGTGGAATGAGCAGTTCTTC. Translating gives CASTPGQGWNEQFF.

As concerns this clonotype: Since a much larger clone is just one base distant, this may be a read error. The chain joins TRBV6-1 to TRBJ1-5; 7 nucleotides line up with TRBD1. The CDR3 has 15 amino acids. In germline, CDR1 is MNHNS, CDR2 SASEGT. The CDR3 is CASRSDRVSSQPQHF. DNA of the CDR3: TGTGCCAGCAGATCCGACAGGGTCAGCAGTCAGCCCCAGCATTTT.

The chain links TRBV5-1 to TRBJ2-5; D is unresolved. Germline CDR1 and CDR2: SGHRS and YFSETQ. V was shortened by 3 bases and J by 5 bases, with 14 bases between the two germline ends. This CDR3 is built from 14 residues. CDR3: CASSSNGRWETQYF. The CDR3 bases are TGCGCCAGCAGCTCCAACGGTAGATGGGAGACCCAGTACTTC.

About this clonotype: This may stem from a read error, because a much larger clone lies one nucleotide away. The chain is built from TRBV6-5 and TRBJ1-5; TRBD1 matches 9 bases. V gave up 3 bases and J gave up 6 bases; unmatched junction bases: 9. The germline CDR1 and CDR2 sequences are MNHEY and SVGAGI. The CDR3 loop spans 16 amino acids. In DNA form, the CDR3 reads TGTGCCAGCAGTTATGTTCTTGACAGGGGGATTCAGCCCCAGCATTTT. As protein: CASSYVLDRGIQPQHF.

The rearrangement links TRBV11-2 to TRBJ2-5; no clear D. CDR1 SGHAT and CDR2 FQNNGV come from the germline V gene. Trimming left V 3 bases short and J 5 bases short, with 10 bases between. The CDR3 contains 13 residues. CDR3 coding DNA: TGTGCCAGCAGCTTTTCTGCCCTGGAGACCCAGTACTTC. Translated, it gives CASSFSALETQYF.

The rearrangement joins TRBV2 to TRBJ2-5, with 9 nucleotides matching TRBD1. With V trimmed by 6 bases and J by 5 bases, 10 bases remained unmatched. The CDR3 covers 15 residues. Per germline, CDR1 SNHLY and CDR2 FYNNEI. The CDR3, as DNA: TGTGCCAGCAGCGGGACAGGGTCGAAGGACGAGACCCAGTACTTC. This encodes CASSGTGSKDETQYF.

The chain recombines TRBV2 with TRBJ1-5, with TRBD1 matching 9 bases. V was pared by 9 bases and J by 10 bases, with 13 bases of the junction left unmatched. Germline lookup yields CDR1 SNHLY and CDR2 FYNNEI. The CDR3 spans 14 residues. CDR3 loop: CASPPRTGASPQHF. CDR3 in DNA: TGTGCCAGTCCTCCTCGGACAGGGGCGAGTCCCCAGCATTTT.

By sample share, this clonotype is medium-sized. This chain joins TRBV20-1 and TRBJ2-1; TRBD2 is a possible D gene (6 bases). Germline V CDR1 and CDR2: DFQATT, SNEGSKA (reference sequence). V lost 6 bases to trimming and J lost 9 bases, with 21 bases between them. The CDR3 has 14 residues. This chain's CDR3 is CSALAGGASGEQFF. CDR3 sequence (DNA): TGCAGTGCCCTCGCTGGAGGGGCTAGTGGTGAGCAGTTCTTC.

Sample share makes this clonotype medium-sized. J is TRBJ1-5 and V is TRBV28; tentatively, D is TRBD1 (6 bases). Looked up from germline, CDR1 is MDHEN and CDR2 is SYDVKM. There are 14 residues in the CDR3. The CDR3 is CAIGGLRSNQPQHF. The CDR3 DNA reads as TGTGCTATCGGGGGGCTACGGAGCAATCAGCCCCAGCATTTT.